This entry lists 13 T cell receptor beta chains sequenced from one sample in a study of vaccination effects on CD4 cells after COVID-19. Expansion with viral peptide pools was applied to antigen-specific CD4+ T cells by the ViraFEST assay prior to sequencing. Around day 10 of culture, CD4+ T cells were separated out. Having tested negative for nucleocapsid antibodies, the vaccine recipients showed no prior SARS-CoV-2 infection. Method: immunoSEQ multiplex PCR; TCRdb's copy keeps in-frame clones and lacks some. The data show about 27,000 clones, about 70% seen once. Their specific antigens are unknown. The sequencing used CD4+ T cells from PBMCs cultured with HCoV-NL63 spike peptides, collected before COVID-19 vaccination. The receptors stem from a human donor who received a COVID-19 vaccine.

The chain joins TRBV3-1 (or the pseudogene TRBV3-2) to TRBJ2-5; D is undetermined. This CDR3 region has 11 residues. The V and J ends lost 4 bases and 5 bases respectively, with 5 bases between them. Germline V gene lookup returns CDR1 LGHDT and CDR2 YNNKEL (reference sequence). The chain's CDR3 is CASSLLETQYF. CDR3 nucleotide sequence: TGTGCCAGCAGCCTATTGGAGACCCAGTACTTC.

The chain recombines TRBV28 with TRBJ1-2, with 10 bases identical to TRBD1. Germline trimming cut 5 bases from V and 5 bases from J; bases unmatched to any gene: 11. Germline lookup yields CDR1 MDHEN and CDR2 SYDVKM. CDR3 length: 16 amino acids. CDR3 sequence: CASSPRQGAMGYGYTF. CDR3 in DNA: TGTGCCAGCAGTCCCCGACAGGGGGCGATGGGGTATGGCTACACCTTC.

The count of this clone is one. The genes are TRBV9 and TRBJ2-6; possible D gene TRBD1, 6 bases. V was pared by 4 bases and J by 0 bases, with 14 bases between. Per germline, CDR1 SGDLS and CDR2 YYNGEE. The CDR3 runs 17 residues. CDR3 sequence (DNA): TGTGCCAGCAGCCCAACGACAGGAAACTCTGGGGCCAACGTCCTGACTTTC. This translates into CASSPTTGNSGANVLTF.

This clone was seen a handful of times. The chain combines TRBV12-3 or TRBV12-4 with TRBJ1-3; D is unclear. The CDR3 covers 10 residues. Trimming took off 7 bases at V and 9 bases at J, with 7 bases between the two ends. The CDR3 reads CASKGGTIYF. The CDR3 region has the DNA TGTGCCAGCAAGGGAGGCACCATATATTTT.

The chain links TRBV4-3 to TRBJ1-6; 10 bases match TRBD1. This CDR3 spans 17 amino acids. In germline, CDR1 is LGHNA, CDR2 YSLEER. V was clipped by 4 bases and J by 7 bases; unmatched bases: 10. In DNA form, the CDR3 reads TGCGCCAGCAGCCCCGGGACAGGGGCTCGATGGAATTCACCCCTCCACTTT. It specifies CASSPGTGARWNSPLHF.

This chain connects TRBV3-1 (or the pseudogene TRBV3-2) to TRBJ2-3; 11 nucleotides line up with TRBD2. The V gene's germline CDR1 is LGHDT and CDR2 YNNKEL (reference sequence). Trimming cost V 4 bases and J 2 bases; bases outside gene matches: 5. The CDR3 sequence is 16 residues long. The CDR3 here is CASSPLAGGATDTQYF. In DNA form, the CDR3 reads TGTGCCAGCAGCCCCCTAGCGGGGGGCGCCACAGATACGCAGTATTTT.

The CDR3 sequence: CASSKQGQGARTQYF. DNA for the CDR3: TGTGCCAGCAGCAAGCAGGGACAGGGGGCACGTACGCAGTATTTT. This sequence joins TRBV7-2 and TRBJ2-3, with 12 positions matching TRBD1. The germline CDR1 and CDR2 sequences are SGHTA and FQGNSA. V lost 5 bases, J lost 8 bases, and 8 bases stayed unmatched. The CDR3 totals 15 residues.

The chain links TRBV2 to TRBJ2-7; maybe TRBD2 (6 bases). V was cut by 4 bases and J by 5 bases, with 21 bases left in between. The CDR3 extends over 16 amino acids. Germline lookup yields CDR1 SNHLY and CDR2 FYNNEI. The CDR3 is CASSGRAGGYADEQYF. For the CDR3, the DNA is TGTGCCAGCAGTGGTAGGGCTGGGGGGTACGCCGACGAGCAGTACTTC.

This rearrangement joins TRBV7-2 to TRBJ2-5; D is unresolved. CDR1 is SGHTA and CDR2 is FQGNSA in the germline V gene. The CDR3 is 13 residues long. V lost 1 base and J lost 0, with 3 bases in between. This CDR3 reads CASSLDNQETQYF. The CDR3 DNA follows: TGTGCCAGCAGCTTAGACAACCAAGAGACCCAGTACTTC.

The J gene is TRBJ1-6, the V gene TRBV14, with 7 bases lining up with TRBD1. The CDR3 has 13 residues. Germline values: CDR1 SGHDN, CDR2 FVKESK. The junction had 0 bases not matched to a gene; V was cut back by 3 bases and J by 7 bases. In DNA, the CDR3 is TGTGCCAGCAGCCAGACAGGGAATTCACCCCTCCACTTT. It encodes CASSQTGNSPLHF.

The CDR3 DNA reads TGTGCCAGCAGTGCAACGGCCGCCGGAAACACCATATATTTT. Amino acids: CASSATAAGNTIYF. V and J are TRBV27 and TRBJ1-3; unclear D gene. From germline, CDR1 is MNHEY and CDR2 SMNVEV (reference sequence). CDR3 length equals 14 residues. The V end lost 5 bases, the J end lost 4 bases, and 12 bases lay between the germline ends.

This chain joins TRBV5-1 and TRBJ2-5, with a possible D match to TRBD1 (6 bases). The CDR3 consists of 13 residues. With 2 bases removed from V and 4 bases from J, the gap between germline ends came to 9 bases. Germline values: CDR1 SGHRS, CDR2 YFSETQ. CDR3 in amino acids: CASSFGGTETQYF. In DNA, the CDR3 is TGCGCCAGCAGCTTTGGGGGCACAGAGACCCAGTACTTC.

This clone was counted between two and nine times. The gene calls are TRBV5-1 and TRBJ1-1; 7 bases align to TRBD1. V lost 3 bases, J lost 2 bases, and 4 bases stayed unmatched. Germline V gene lookup returns CDR1 SGHRS and CDR2 YFSETQ. The CDR3 extends over 14 amino acids. The chain's CDR3 is CASSSTGINTEAFF. DNA for the CDR3: TGCGCCAGCAGCTCGACAGGGATCAACACTGAAGCTTTCTTT.